This entry lists 9 T cell receptor beta chains sequenced from one sample in a study of response to subunit inactivated influenza vaccine. One entry per CDR3 protein, called by TCRdb with MiXCR from the RT-PCR reads. The table shows roughly 630,000 distinct CDR3 sequences, with 12% to 15% occurring only once. This material consisted of PBMCs from blood, taken 14 to 15 days before vaccination. Every receptor here comes from a man in his forties or fifties who received an inactivated influenza vaccine.

This chain connects TRBV11-2 to TRBJ2-4, with D possibly called TRBD1 or TRBD2 (5 bases each). Germline V gene data show CDR1 as SGHAT and CDR2 as FQNNGV. The length of the CDR3 is 13 residues. Between the trimmed V and J ends, which lost 0 bases and 11 bases, there was a span of 11 bases. The CDR3 is CASSLDQLGVQYF. CDR3 DNA: TGTGCCAGCAGCTTAGATCAATTGGGGGTTCAGTACTTC.

The table lists this clonotype with many counts. CDR3 DNA: TGTGCCAGCAGCCCCGACTTGCTTTACACAGATACGCAGTATTTT. Its protein product is CASSPDLLYTDTQYF. The rearrangement links TRBV6-1 to TRBJ2-3; D is ambiguous. Germline V gene sequence: CDR1 MNHNS, CDR2 SASEGT. With 6 bases removed from V and 2 bases from J, the gap between germline ends came to 15 bases. The CDR3 is 15 amino acids.

The CDR3 DNA sequence: TGTGCCAGCAGTCCATTCGGGGCAGGGGGCGCTTGGTCCTACGAGCAGTACTTC. Its translation is CASSPFGAGGAWSYEQYF. The chain carries TRBV27 and TRBJ2-7; 8 bases line up with TRBD1. V gave up 5 bases and J gave up 1 base; unmatched junction bases: 16. The germline V gene encodes CDR1 MNHEY and CDR2 SMNVEV (reference sequence). CDR3 size: 18 residues.

V and J are TRBV7-2 and TRBJ2-7; D is perhaps TRBD2 (5 bases). Germline V gives CDR1 SGHTA, CDR2 FQGNSA. V lost 5 bases and J 3 bases, leaving 17 bases between the germline ends. This CDR3 comprises 15 residues. CDR3 sequence: CASSPRPGGYYEQYF. The CDR3 DNA follows: TGTGCCAGCAGCCCCCGCCCCGGCGGGTACTACGAGCAGTACTTC.

This clonotype was recorded a few times. The chain employs TRBV19 and TRBJ2-1; D call uncertain. Trimming cost V 1 base and J 6 bases, with 10 bases left between them. CDR1 is LNHDA, CDR2 SQIVND, per germline (reference sequence). This CDR3 has 14 residues. The CDR3 DNA reads TGTGCCAGTAGTATAGCCACGACTCTCAATGAGCAGTTCTTC. Translating gives CASSIATTLNEQFF. Complete variable domain (other parts from reference TRBV19 and TRBJ2-1): DGGITQSPKYLFRKEGQNVTLSCEQNLNHDAMYWYRQDPGQGLRLIYYSQIVNDFQKGDIAEGYSVSREKKESFPLTVTSAQKNPTAFYLCASSIATTLNEQFFGPGTRLTVL.

The V gene is TRBV7-8, the J gene TRBJ1-5; maybe TRBD1 (5 bases). Germline CDR1 is SGHVS and CDR2 is FQNEAQ. This CDR3 has 17 amino acids. V lost 1 base, J lost 0 bases, and 13 bases lay in between. The CDR3 nucleotides are TGTGCCAGCAGCTTAGAAAGGGACTTCGGTAGCAATCAGCCCCAGCATTTT. It specifies CASSLERDFGSNQPQHF.

This clonotype occurred many times. The V gene is TRBV5-1, the J gene TRBJ1-1; 7 nucleotides align to TRBD1. The length of the CDR3 is 14 residues. With 4 bases clipped from V and 8 bases from J, the junction kept 11 bases outside the gene matches. From germline, CDR1 is SGHRS and CDR2 YFSETQ. The CDR3, as DNA: TGCGCCAGCAGCCCGCCGACAGGGAGCGGAGAAGCTTTCTTT. This encodes CASSPPTGSGEAFF.

Only a few counts were recorded for this clonotype. The genes are TRBV12-3 or TRBV12-4 and TRBJ2-1, with 7 bases identical to TRBD1. Trimming took 7 bases from V and 3 from J; bases not matched to a gene: 9. This CDR3 comprises 15 residues. The CDR3 region has the DNA TGTGCCAGCATAACGGGACAGTTTAACTACAATGAGCAGTTCTTC. Protein product: CASITGQFNYNEQFF.

With regard to this clonotype: This sequence may be a read error, since a much larger clone differs from it by one base. The chain uses TRBV20-1 and TRBJ2-7; D may be TRBD1 (5 bases). Germline CDR1 reads DFQATT; CDR2 reads SNEGSKA (reference sequence). The CDR3 sequence is 14 residues long. V lost 4 bases to trimming and J lost 1 base, with 14 bases between them. CDR3 sequence (DNA): TGCAGTGCTAAGCTAGTAAGGGGATCCTACGAGCAGTACTTC. This translates into CSAKLVRGSYEQYF.